This TCR beta chain is drawn from a study of cytomegalovirus exposure and HLA in healthy donors. PCR involved 60 Vbeta and 13 Jbeta primers. Sequencing was performed with immunoSEQ multiplex PCR; in TCRdb, only in-frame clones are kept and a portion is missing. The sample contains 150,000 to 200,000 clones, 12% of which appear only once. Broader study findings: Researchers reported in a later analysis that a missense DCLRE1C variant was tied to TCR beta V- and J-gene trimming.

The CDR3 is 16 amino acids. A word on this clone: Its antigen is unknown.

This clonotype originated in a man aged 45-60 years in good health and CMV-seropositive. The source material was PBMCs. The chain joins TRBV12-1 to TRBJ2-2; TRBD1 is the table's D call and was not checked against the DNA. TRBV12-1 is a recognized pseudogene. CDR3 coding DNA: TGTGCCAGCAGCCCTACCTCACCCAAAGGGGACGGGGAGCTGTTTTTT. Translating it yields CASSPTSPKGDGELFF.